These 22 T cell receptor beta chains originate from one sample sequenced in a study of vaccination effects on CD4 cells after COVID-19 (dated by TCRdb to about 2022). The library was prepared using the immunoSEQ multiplex PCR assay. TCRdb limited this immuneACCESS table to in-frame rearrangements with V and J called. A share of clones is missing; checked studies link under half to unresolved V genes, and the rest is unexplained. Within this sample are around 32,000 clones, with approximately 72% of them counted one time only. The leading ten clones occupy more than 10% of the sample. To identify antigen-specific CD4+ T cell clonotypes by their expansion, the ViraFEST assay first stimulated PBMC with viral peptide pools and then applied TCR sequencing. After around eleven days of culture, CD4+ T cells were isolated with the EasySep CD4+ T cell isolation kit. Each participant received two doses of an mRNA SARS-CoV-2 vaccine, either BNT162b2 or mRNA-1273.

These TCRs are of unknown antigen specificity. The sequenced sample was CD4+ T cells from PBMCs cultured with HCoV-229E spike peptides, obtained after COVID-19 vaccination. Sample cell subset or site, as interpreted from the label and publication: HCoV-229E spike overlapping peptide pool stimulation. The origin of the receptors is a human donor who received a COVID-19 vaccine.

This clone appeared a few times. The chain has TRBV7-9 and TRBJ2-3, with TRBD2 matching 8 bases. Germline values: CDR1 SEHNR, CDR2 FQNEAQ (reference sequence). Losses at the gene ends were 4 bases for V and 4 bases for J; bases not matched to a gene: 4. The CDR3 runs 14 residues. The CDR3 sequence is CASSYSGASDTQYF. The CDR3 DNA reads as TGTGCCAGCAGCTATAGCGGGGCATCAGATACGCAGTATTTT.

V is TRBV4-2 and J is TRBJ2-7, with TRBD1 identical over 10 bases. The J segment lost 3 bases and the V segment lost 4 bases, leaving 6 bases of the junction unmatched. There are 15 residues in the CDR3. CDR1 and CDR2 from the germline V gene are LGHNA and YNFKEQ. CDR3 bases: TGTGCCAGCAGCCGGGGGACAGGGGATAGCTACGAGCAGTACTTC. Translating it yields CASSRGTGDSYEQYF.

The CDR3 here is CASRKWTSGYNEQFF. CDR3 DNA sequence: TGTGCCAGCAGGAAATGGACTAGCGGGTACAATGAGCAGTTCTTC. The J gene is TRBJ2-1, the V gene TRBV6-5; the match to TRBD2 covers 11 bases. Unmatched junction bases numbered 5, after V lost 6 bases and J lost 4 bases. Per the germline V gene, CDR1 is MNHEY and CDR2 is SVGAGI. The CDR3 runs 15 residues.

Note on this clone: Relative to the germline gene, one junction end is altered; a read error may explain this. This chain uses TRBV29-1 with TRBJ2-1, with D possibly being TRBD1 (6 bases). The CDR3 is made up of 11 amino acids. Germline loops: CDR1 SQVTM, CDR2 ANQGSEA. CDR3 nucleotides: TGCAGCGCCGCTGAAGACAGGAATACAATCTTC. It encodes CSAAEDRNTIF.

In this sample, this clone turned up once. V gene TRBV5-5 combines with J gene TRBJ2-7, with 7 bases aligning to TRBD1. The CDR3 loop spans 14 amino acids. V lost 3 bases to trimming and J lost 4 bases; unmatched junction nucleotides: 7. CDR1 is SGHKS, CDR2 YYEKEE, per germline (reference sequence). The CDR3 region has the DNA TGTGCCAGCAGCTCGGACAGGCGACGATACGAGCAGTACTTC. Translation gives CASSSDRRRYEQYF.

CDR3 sequence (DNA): TGCGCCAGCAGCCAGCGGACCGCCCCGGGGGAGCTGTTTTTT. As protein: CASSQRTAPGELFF. The V gene is TRBV5-1, the J gene TRBJ2-2, with a weak D call TRBD2 (5 bases). This CDR3 has 14 residues. The V gene's germline CDR1 is SGHRS and CDR2 YFSETQ. Trimming cost V 4 bases and J 8 bases, with 15 bases left between them.

This CDR3 is CASSLVGTSGYNEQFF. CDR3 coding DNA: TGTGCCAGCAGCTTAGTAGGGACTAGCGGCTACAATGAGCAGTTCTTC. This rearrangement joins TRBV7-8 to TRBJ2-1; 11 bases agree with TRBD2. CDR3 length equals 16 residues. V shed 1 base and J 3 bases; nucleotides not matched to a gene: 2. Germline V lookup: CDR1 SGHVS, CDR2 FQNEAQ. Filled out from reference TRBV7-8 and TRBJ2-1, the complete variable domain reads GAGVSQSPRYKVAKRGQDVALRCDPISGHVSLFWYQQALGQGPEFLTYFQNEAQLDKSGLPSDRFFAERPEGSVSTLKIQRTQQEDSAVYLCASSLVGTSGYNEQFFGPGTRLTVL.

This chain links TRBV6-6 with TRBJ1-1; tentatively, D is TRBD1 (5 bases). The CDR3 totals 13 residues. Trimming left V 8 bases short and J 1 base short, with 11 bases between. The germline CDR1 and CDR2 sequences are MNHNY and SVGAGI (reference sequence). The CDR3 loop is CASGTQGNTEAFF. In DNA, the CDR3 is TGTGCCAGCGGGACGCAGGGGAACACTGAAGCTTTCTTT.

This rearrangement joins TRBV10-3 to TRBJ2-7; D tentatively fits TRBD1 or TRBD2 (5 bases each). Trimming cost V 0 bases and J 3 bases, with 18 bases left between them. The CDR3 extends over 17 amino acids. Germline V CDR1 and CDR2: ENHRY, SYGVKD. The CDR3 region is CAISESPPSGTLYEQYF. CDR3 in DNA: TGTGCCATCAGTGAGTCGCCTCCTTCCGGGACCCTCTACGAGCAGTACTTC.

This chain's CDR3 is CASSLAGTSGGTDTQYF. The CDR3 bases are TGTGCCAGCAGCTTAGCTGGGACTAGCGGGGGCACAGATACGCAGTATTTT. J is TRBJ2-3 and V is TRBV7-9; 13 nucleotides line up with TRBD2. The germline CDR1 and CDR2 sequences are SEHNR and FQNEAQ (reference sequence). There are 17 residues in the CDR3. With V trimmed by 0 bases and J by 1 base, 1 base remained unmatched. Full variable domain (rest looked up from reference TRBV7-9 and TRBJ2-3): DTGVSQNPRHKITKRGQNVTFRCDPISEHNRLYWYRQTLGQGPEFLTYFQNEAQLEKSRLLSDRFSAERPKGSFSTLEIQRTEQGDSAMYLCASSLAGTSGGTDTQYFGPGTRLTVL.

The sample holds a few counts of this clone. The V and J genes are TRBV4-1 and TRBJ1-1; D gene uncertain. Deletions cut 2 bases from V and 2 bases from J, with 12 bases between. Germline V gene lookup returns CDR1 MGHRA and CDR2 YSYEKL. The CDR3 is 15 residues long. In nucleotides, the CDR3 is TGCGCCAGCAGCCAATCCGGGCCCTTTAACACTGAAGCTTTCTTT. It encodes CASSQSGPFNTEAFF.

This clone was counted a few times. The chain is built from TRBV29-1 and TRBJ2-5; D is tentatively TRBD1 or TRBD2 (5 bases each). Trimming removed 4 bases at V and 5 bases at J, with 14 bases between. Germline values: CDR1 SQVTM, CDR2 ANQGSEA. This CDR3 has 13 residues. In DNA, the CDR3 is TGCAGCGTTGCTCGAGGGGTCGGGGAGACCCAGTACTTC. Translating gives CSVARGVGETQYF. Using reference TRBV29-1 and TRBJ2-5 for the parts outside the CDR3, the full variable domain is SAVISQKPSRDICQRGTSLTIQCQVDSQVTMMFWYRQQPGQSLTLIATANQGSEATYESGFVIDKFPISRPNLTFSTLTVSNMSPEDSSIYLCSVARGVGETQYFGPGTRLLVL.

This clone turned up a few times. The CDR3 protein is CASSTTDRANIQYF. For the CDR3, the DNA is TGTGCCAGCAGCACTACGGACAGGGCAAACATTCAGTACTTC. The V call is TRBV5-4, the J call TRBJ2-4; 8 positions agree with TRBD1. V gave up 4 bases and J gave up 6 bases; unmatched junction bases: 6. The germline gives CDR1 SGHNT, CDR2 YYREEE (reference sequence). The CDR3 contains 14 residues.

This CDR3 reads CASSLDQETQYF. The CDR3 DNA reads as TGTGCCAGCAGTTTAGACCAAGAGACCCAGTACTTC. The chain employs TRBV27 and TRBJ2-5, with D hard to call. Germline assignment: CDR1 MNHEY and CDR2 SMNVEV (reference sequence). The CDR3 totals 12 residues. Trimming cost V 2 bases and J 0 bases, with 1 base left between them.

This clone is medium-sized within its sample. In DNA form, the CDR3 reads TGTGCCAGCAGTAAACCGGGACAGGGGACCTATGGCTACACCTTC. Its protein is CASSKPGQGTYGYTF. This sequence joins TRBV6-5 and TRBJ1-2; 10 bases agree with TRBD1. The CDR3 covers 15 residues. Germline CDR1 MNHEY, CDR2 SVGAGI. J lost 4 bases, V lost 5 bases, and 7 bases had no gene match.

CDR3 amino acids: CASSYSWDKDQPQHF. CDR3 nucleotide sequence: TGTGCCAGCAGTTACTCGTGGGACAAGGATCAGCCCCAGCATTTT. The chain has TRBV6-5 and TRBJ1-5, with D tentatively TRBD1 (6 bases). The CDR3 has 15 residues. Germline loops: CDR1 MNHEY, CDR2 SVGAGI. Trimming shortened V by 0 bases and J by 5 bases, and 11 bases separated the two germline ends.

This chain joins TRBV10-1 and TRBJ2-5; D perhaps matches TRBD1 (5 bases). With 2 bases removed from V and 5 bases from J, the gap between germline ends came to 21 bases. The CDR3 loop spans 17 amino acids. Germline-derived CDR1 and CDR2 are WNHNN and SYGVQD (reference sequence). CDR3 region: CASSENGVVAKGETQYF. The CDR3 DNA follows: TGCGCCAGCAGTGAGAATGGCGTCGTTGCAAAGGGGGAGACCCAGTACTTC.

The gene calls are TRBV14 and TRBJ2-5; D is unresolved. V lost 1 base and J 2 bases, leaving 11 bases between the germline ends. The CDR3 has 15 residues. The germline V gene encodes CDR1 SGHDN and CDR2 FVKESK. CDR3 sequence reads: CASSQGLRRQETQYF. CDR3 nucleotides: TGTGCCAGCAGCCAAGGGTTGAGACGACAAGAGACCCAGTACTTC.

The CDR3 nucleotides are TGTGCTAGTGGGACACAAACCGATTATGGCTACACCTTC. Encoded protein: CASGTQTDYGYTF. The chain is built from TRBV12-5 and TRBJ1-2; D is undetermined. V was cut by 6 bases and J by 5 bases, with 13 bases left in between. The germline gives CDR1 LGHNT, CDR2 FRNRAP. The CDR3 loop spans 13 amino acids.

The genes are TRBV5-1 and TRBJ2-2; a possible D gene is TRBD2 (5 bases). CDR1 SGHRS and CDR2 YFSETQ come from the germline V gene. The CDR3 length is 15 residues. The germline V and J ends were trimmed by 0 bases and 1 base, with 7 bases remaining between them. As DNA, the CDR3 is TGCGCCAGCAGCTTGGCCGCGGGGAACACCGGGGAGCTGTTTTTT. Its protein is CASSLAAGNTGELFF. The full variable domain, with the rest looked up from reference TRBV5-1 and TRBJ2-2, is KAGVTQTPRYLIKTRGQQVTLSCSPISGHRSVSWYQQTPGQGLQFLFEYFSETQRNKGNFPGRFSGRQFSNSRSEMNVSTLELGDSALYLCASSLAAGNTGELFFGEGSRLTVL.

The chain carries TRBV5-1 and TRBJ2-7; 11 nucleotides line up with TRBD1. This CDR3 region has 17 residues. V lost 5 bases and J lost 1; bases outside the gene matches: 11. Germline loops: CDR1 SGHRS, CDR2 YFSETQ. This CDR3 is CASSLPGTGGWSYEQYF. The CDR3 coding sequence is TGCGCCAGCAGTTTGCCGGGGACAGGGGGTTGGTCCTACGAGCAGTACTTC. Full variable domain (remainder filled in from reference TRBV5-1 and TRBJ2-7): KAGVTQTPRYLIKTRGQQVTLSCSPISGHRSVSWYQQTPGQGLQFLFEYFSETQRNKGNFPGRFSGRQFSNSRSEMNVSTLELGDSALYLCASSLPGTGGWSYEQYFGPGTRLTVT.

The V call is TRBV21-1, the J call TRBJ2-7; TRBD2, the table's D call, lacks a check against the DNA. TRBV21-1 is a pseudogene. CDR3 length: 16 residues. The chain's CDR3 is CASSKVGGGHSYEQYF. CDR3 bases: TGTGCCAGCAGCAAAGTCGGCGGGGGGCACTCCTACGAGCAGTACTTC.